This TCR beta chain is drawn from a study of cytomegalovirus exposure and HLA in healthy donors (dated by TCRdb to between 2016 and 2019). Looking at the study overall: In an earlier analysis of around 540 of the donors, 276 Gb of sequence data and some 120 million unique TCR beta sequences from some 170 million T cells were reported. Donor age, sex, ethnicity and CMV serostatus were collected together with the repertoire data. To study patterns of TCR occurrence, a later analysis re-analyzed previously published TCR beta repertoires from more than 550 donors and added high-resolution HLA genotyping. Class I and class II HLA loci were covered by the typing at four-digit resolution. Genome-wide SNP genotypes for about 65% of the roughly 700 donors were used in a later genetic analysis, which treated that subset as a discovery cohort. In addition to the first cohort of 666 subjects, a separate validation cohort of over 90 different subjects was used. The study was designed to test whether signatures of past pathogen exposure could be identified by cataloging public T cell receptors. Rather than drawing on any new phenotypic data, the later analysis identified candidate immune exposures from TCR beta sequences and the way those sequences occurred across donors. On average, about 240,000 unique TCR beta nucleotide sequences were sequenced per donor among 398 genotyped donors of the cohort, with roughly 18% of those sequences being non-productive. Typing coverage varied by locus: roughly 620-640 donors for A, B, C, DRB1 and DQB1; around 560 for DQA1; more than 600 for DPA1; approximately 490 for DPB1. An earlier analysis of approximately 640 of the donors applied high-throughput TCR beta sequencing to assess whether each TCR beta V gene segment acted as functional or pseudogenic. Among the roughly 390 genotyped donors, around 79% belonged to the genetic ancestry cluster associated with self-reported Caucasian donors. Four to six DR-DQ haplotypes were handled as single units for association and clustering, since linkage in the cohort was strong. High-throughput TCR immunosequencing, statistical association of individual TCRs with disease status, and machine learning were combined to predict cytomegalovirus infection status. Approximately 300 gigabases of sequencing data and around 85 million unique TCR sequences made up an early release that covered several hundred HLA-typed donors. All discovery cohort repertoires had been generated on a single sequencing platform. Using immunosequencing, the study profiled T cell repertoires from fewer than 700 subjects and related those repertoires to cytomegalovirus serostatus.

The cohort comprised some 730 healthy bone marrow donors. Cohort members were all nominally healthy when sampled, although unrecorded immune exposures were likely present. The donor was CMV seronegative and belonged to the group of 380 or so seronegative cohort members. A peripheral blood sample was collected from each donor, and TCR beta sequencing was performed on peripheral blood mononuclear cells. Genomic DNA extraction from the blood cell samples was performed with the Qiagen DNeasy Blood Extraction Kit. Regarding this clone: Its specific antigen is unknown. Nothing much larger sits one base from this clone, and base qualities are not available.

The receptor library was made with the immunoSEQ multiplex PCR assay. For the multiplex PCR, a mixture combining 60 forward primers for TCR Vbeta segments and 13 reverse primers for TCR Jbeta segments was used. The CDR3 region of rearranged TCR beta genes was amplified from genomic DNA with a multiplex PCR assay. The Illumina HiSeq System was used to sequence the amplified TCR beta libraries as 87-base-pair reads. The paper's processing steps were these. In a later analysis, around 80 million unique TCR beta chains were counted across the roughly 610 repertoires, and roughly 10 million of these chains were shared by at least two donors. Raw reads were error-corrected and collapsed into unique sequences by a nearest-neighbor algorithm in which closely related sequences were merged to remove PCR and sequencing errors. To assign V, D and J gene segments, CDR3 sequences were aligned to IMGT reference sequences. For a sequence to be retained, a match of at least six nucleotides was required to both a V gene segment and a J gene segment. Rearrangements were called productive when the CDR3 lacked stop codons and stayed in frame with V and J; all others were non-productive. CDR3 was defined according to IMGT convention as the region running from the second conserved V-encoded cysteine to the conserved J-encoded phenylalanine. Sequences without an unambiguous match to a single V gene segment were excluded from the earlier analysis of a few hundred of the donors. An earlier analysis of several hundred of the donors called V segments functional above 56.7% productive rearrangements and segregating when the between-donor standard deviation exceeded 5%. A statistical classification framework was developed to diagnose cytomegalovirus status using the catalog of TCR beta chain sequences. In a later analysis, V and J genes were assigned by comparing TCR nucleotide sequences against IMGT/GENE-DB human TR gene sequences. A later analysis assigned CDR3 sequences and most-parsimonious VDJ recombination scenarios with the TCRdist pipeline. In a later analysis, each TCR beta chain was defined by its CDR3 amino acid sequence together with its V-gene family, and reads without a unique V-gene family were excluded. As a way to deal with suspected cross-contamination and a sequencing artifact, a later analysis dropped nearly 600 nucleotide sequences that were highly shared and had low generation probability. A later analysis calculated a clonal expansion index for each public chain from normalized within-repertoire ranks of inferred template counts. In a later analysis, generation probabilities were computed with a VDJ recombination model fitted to out-of-frame rearrangements, and the resulting probabilities were checked against IGoR. Hypergeometric tests were used in a later analysis to score TCR-TCR, TCR-HLA and TCR-CMV co-occurrence, with a repertoire-size bias correction applied to the TCR pairs. To estimate false discovery rates, a later analysis permuted the HLA or CMV assignments 20 times. In a later analysis, co-occurring TCRs were grouped using DBSCAN, with TCRdist sequence similarity added in when clustering inside HLA-allele-positive subsets. Repertoires with fewer than 30,000 or more than 120,000 public chains were left out of co-occurrence clustering, as were a handful of repertoires with anomalous nucleotide sharing. The table was pulled from immuneACCESS by TCRdb, which kept in-frame rearrangements only. Such tables lose some clones; where checked, under half of the loss comes from unresolved V genes, and the rest has no known cause. V, J and clone size are those of that table, while D and trimming were read from the DNA. This sample is represented by almost 200,000 clones; around 85% of them were singletons. The ten largest clones represent over 2% of the sample.

Germline trimming amounts to 4 bases on V and 9 bases on J, with 14 as the count of junction bases outside the gene matches. Taken from cysteine to phenylalanine, the CDR3 has 16 residues. Left in the record is the CDR3 DNA by itself, 48 bases read in frame from the first base. The germline V gene encodes CDR1 SSHAT and CDR2 FNYEAQ (reference sequence). What the work shows at the level of the full study, not this receptor alone: Sequencing depth was assumed to be roughly uniform across donors in the presence/absence analyses, though that assumption may not hold. This cohort had only TCR beta chains sequenced, and the lack of alpha or paired-chain data limited which features could be detected. The sequencing pipeline was judged likely to have produced a cluster of highly shared sequence variants as a technical artifact. Immune exposure information for the cohort was limited to CMV serostatus. Compared with equally common non-associated chains, HLA-associated TCR beta chains in a later analysis were more clonally expanded and had lower generation probabilities. In a later analysis, most CMV-associated TCR beta chains were found to appear HLA-restricted, with HLA associations seemingly driven largely by CMV exposure. V-gene and J-gene trimming of TCR beta chains was associated with a missense DCLRE1C variant in a later genetic analysis, and the association was replicated in an independent cohort. Linkage disequilibrium might explain the correlated functional status among segregating V segments, but an unknown experimental factor could not be excluded. Because counts were too low, about 17 rarely observed V segments, including chromosome 9 orphons, were excluded from the earlier analysis of about 500 of the donors. In vitro tests confirmed that a few of the cytomegalovirus-associated TCR beta chains recognize cytomegalovirus antigens. Across donors, most TCR sequences were observed very rarely, whereas some public TCRs were present in many individuals. Because HLA typing was missing for some donors at each locus, association tests included only the typed subset. A later analysis reported that several top co-occurrence clusters appeared linked to parvovirus B19, influenza, CMV and Epstein-Barr virus. Strong co-occurrence of HLA alleles, especially DR and DQ, made assigning TCR associations to individual alleles difficult. In the study, about 150 TCR beta chains were listed as associated with cytomegalovirus. A later analysis found that TCR association rates varied across HLA loci, with DRB1 alleles showing the most associated TCRs and HLA-C alleles the fewest. In a later genetic analysis, fewer N-insertions in productive TCRs were reported among donors in an Asian-associated ancestry cluster than the approximately 630-donor mean. Some IMGT-functional V segments, including TRBV6-2 and TRBV6-3, could not be distinguished by the 87-base-pair reads and were therefore excluded. In an earlier analysis of roughly 500 of the donors, most TCR beta V segments appeared in productive rearrangements about 90% or about 30% of the time, broadly matching IMGT annotations. In a later analysis, over 15,000 TCR beta sequences were associated with specific HLA alleles at a false discovery rate of 0.05. The authors suggested that the approach could potentially be generalized to other disease states and immunological phenotypes. A further reported finding was that TCR beta sequences accurately predicted the HLA-A and HLA-B alleles for most subjects in the first cohort. Cytomegalovirus status was reported to be diagnosed by the classifier with high specificity and sensitivity in both the original and validation cohorts.

This receptor was taken from a woman aged 45 to 65 in good health and CMV-seronegative. Sequencing used PBMCs. The chain was built from TRBV7-7 and TRBJ2-1, with 8 bases in between that match TRBD2. The CDR3 protein is CASSSYAEAGAGEQFF. The nucleotide sequence is TGTGCCAGCAGCTCTTATGCCGAAGCGGGAGCCGGTGAGCAGTTCTTC.